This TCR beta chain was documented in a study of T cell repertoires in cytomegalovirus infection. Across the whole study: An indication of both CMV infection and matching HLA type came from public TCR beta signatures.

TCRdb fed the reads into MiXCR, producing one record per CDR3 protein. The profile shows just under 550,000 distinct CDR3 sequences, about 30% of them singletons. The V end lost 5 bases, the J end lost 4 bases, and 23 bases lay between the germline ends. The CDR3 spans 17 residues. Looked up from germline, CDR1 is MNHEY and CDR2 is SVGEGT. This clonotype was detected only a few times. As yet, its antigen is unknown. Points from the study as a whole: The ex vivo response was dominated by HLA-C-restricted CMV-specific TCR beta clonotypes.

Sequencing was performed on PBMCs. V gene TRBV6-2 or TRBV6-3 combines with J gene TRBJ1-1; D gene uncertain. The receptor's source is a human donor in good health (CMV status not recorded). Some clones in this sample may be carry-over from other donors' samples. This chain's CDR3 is CASSLPEGPISGTEAFF. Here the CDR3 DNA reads TGTGCCAGCAGTCTTCCAGAAGGCCCCATTTCGGGCACTGAAGCTTTCTTT.